This T cell receptor (beta chain) was captured by sequencing in a study of neurological immune-mediated disorders (dated by TCRdb to the late 2010s). A note on the overall study: Of the roughly 34 multiple sclerosis patients, some 30 had relapsing-remitting MS and 3 had secondary progressive MS. Peripheral blood TCR-beta repertoires from HTLV-I-associated myelopathy (HAM/TSP) patients, multiple sclerosis patients and healthy controls were compared by UMI-based sequencing. Alongside PBMC samples, the set of more than 85 TCR-beta libraries contained longitudinal samples, technical triplicates, and paired CD4+ and CD8+ T-cell subsets that had been sorted. The cohort was made up of around 70 subjects, consisting of some 15 HAM/TSP patients, some 34 multiple sclerosis patients and approximately 20 healthy controls. General findings and caveats noted by the study authors: In phylogenetic analysis, the repertoires of 18 of 34 MS patients grouped into a cluster of related CDR3 sequences, which suggests a possible signature at the repertoire level. TCR clonal expansion was highest in HAM/TSP patients and lowest in MS patients, with MS patients falling below even healthy controls. No clinical or MRI features were associated with the MS cluster, and the authors said that larger cohorts are needed. No identical CDR3 amino acid sequences were found to be shared among expanded clones across subjects, suggesting that TCR-beta repertoires were private in all groups.

cDNA was synthesized by template-switch 5'RACE using a primer carrying a 10-nucleotide random unique molecular identifier by which each TCR transcript was tagged. Each sequencing run produced over 190 million TCR-beta sequences covering 15-18 subjects. The RNeasy kit was used to extract total RNA. Using the KAPA Real-time Library Amplification kit, TCR-beta VDJ regions were amplified with primers for the TCR constant region and the 5'RACE anchor. A first PCR added sample indexes and Illumina adaptors, after which a second PCR increased the library yield. After purification with Ampure beads, the TCR product of roughly 650 bp was size-selected on a 2% E-gel SizeSelection system. Before pooling, libraries had their quality checked on a Bioanalyzer, their concentration measured with Qubit, and their quantity determined with the Kapa Library Quantification kit. An Illumina HiSeq 2500 was used to sequence the libraries paired-end at 2 x 150 bp. To increase sequence diversity, roughly 24-31% phiX was spiked into each library pool. Regarding the original processing steps: The UMI-based MiGEC pipeline processed quality-filtered reads and removed over 80% of raw TCR sequences during error correction. VDJ genes were aligned to IMGT germline references, and clonotypes were defined by unique CDR3 amino acid sequence plus V-J genes. Clonal expansion, Shannon diversity and CDR3 relatedness were evaluated with VDJtools (CalcPairwiseDistances, ClusterSamples), while phylogenetic trees were built in CLCbio workbench. Using coefficient-of-variation modelling across technical triplicates, the study counted a clone as expanded if it had at least 8 unique UMIs. In TCRdb, the public reads were trimmed at Q25 with fastp and aligned with MiXCR, with productive beta chains retained. A single entry per CDR3 protein holds the most common genes and DNA from its merged rows. The V and J calls here are based on TCRdb, not the publication. In this sample the table shows 50,000 or so distinct CDR3 sequences, about 3% of which occur a single time. 5.9% of the sample is taken by the ten largest.

From the cysteine through the phenylalanine, the CDR3 covers 13 amino acids. This entry keeps only the CDR3 DNA: 39 bases, framed from base 1. CDR1 and CDR2, per the germline V gene (reference sequence), are GTSNPN and SVGIG. V was cut back by 4 bases and J by 4 bases, leaving a gap of 11 bases between them. For the unsorted PBMC libraries, 2 million PBMCs were stored in RNAlater at -80 degrees C until RNA extraction and were used to generate the libraries. The multiple sclerosis patients were enrolled in a US clinical protocol that evaluated disease progression with magnetic resonance imaging. Peripheral blood was subjected to Ficoll-Hypaque density gradient centrifugation to isolate PBMCs, which were then cryopreserved in liquid nitrogen. In this sample, this clonotype turned up many times. No antigen is known for it. Base qualities are missing; no much larger clone stands one base away.

This chain joins TRBV30 to TRBJ1-3; tentative D gene TRBD1, with 5 bases matching. Sequenced: PBMCs. This TCR was recovered from a man aged 40-55 years with multiple sclerosis. The DNA reads TGTGCCTGGAATGGAGGGGCCGGAAACACCATATATTTT. Its product reads: CAWNGGAGNTIYF.